A single sample is the source of the 11 T cell receptor beta chains below, sequenced in a study of CD8 T cells in Susac syndrome. Reverse transcription of about 0.5 to 1 ug RNA used random hexamers. TCRdb re-derived calls from the immunoSEQ multiplex PCR reads in MiXCR, one entry per CDR3 protein. The profile shows hundreds of thousands of distinct CDR3 sequences, 90% to 96% of them singletons. What was sequenced was CD4+ T cells from PBMCs. Every receptor here comes from a human donor with Susac syndrome.

This clonotype was counted a few times. The chain joins TRBV18 to TRBJ1-1, with D possibly TRBD1 on 5 matching bases. V was shortened by 4 bases and J by 3 bases, with 9 bases between the two germline ends. The CDR3 loop spans 13 amino acids. Germline lookup yields CDR1 KGHSH and CDR2 LQKENI. The CDR3 region has the DNA TGTGCCAGCTCACTCTCGGGGGACACTGAAGCTTTCTTT. As protein: CASSLSGDTEAFF.

This clonotype has just one count. This sequence joins TRBV4-1 and TRBJ2-2, with 9 bases identical to TRBD1. Germline V lookup: CDR1 MGHRA, CDR2 YSYEKL. The junction had 11 bases not matched to a gene; V was cut back by 3 bases and J by 6 bases. This CDR3 is 17 amino acids long. CDR3 loop: CASSHFLGQGLAGELFF. In DNA, the CDR3 is TGCGCCAGCAGCCATTTTCTAGGACAGGGGTTAGCCGGGGAGCTGTTTTTT.

This chain joins TRBV6-6 and TRBJ2-6; 7 bases fit TRBD1. V dropped 4 bases and J dropped 2; count of bases not matched to a gene: 2. The CDR3 runs 15 residues. Per the germline V gene, CDR1 is MNHNY and CDR2 is SVGAGI (reference sequence). The CDR3 is CASSSDRAGANVLTF. In nucleotides, the CDR3 is TGTGCCAGCAGTTCAGACAGGGCTGGGGCCAACGTCCTGACTTTC.

The V and J genes are TRBV29-1 and TRBJ1-3; weak D call: TRBD1 (6 bases). V was shortened by 3 bases and J by 8 bases, with 8 bases between the two germline ends. CDR3 length equals 11 residues. The germline V gene encodes CDR1 SQVTM and CDR2 ANQGSEA. The CDR3 reads CSVDKGDTIYF. CDR3 DNA: TGCAGCGTTGATAAGGGGGACACCATATATTTT.

This chain uses TRBV30 with TRBJ2-1; tentative D call: TRBD1 (7 bases). The CDR3 contains 13 residues. Per germline, CDR1 GTSNPN and CDR2 SVGIG (reference sequence). With 4 bases removed from V and 6 bases from J, the gap between germline ends came to 13 bases. CDR3 coding DNA: TGTGCCTGGACTGGAGGGGGCCGCAATGAGCAGTTCTTC. This codes for CAWTGGGRNEQFF.

This clonotype came up a few times. This chain uses TRBV6-5 with TRBJ2-7; D is undetermined. With 5 bases removed from V and 4 bases from J, the gap between germline ends came to 9 bases. The V gene's germline CDR1 is MNHEY and CDR2 SVGAGI. This CDR3 is built from 12 residues. Here the CDR3 reads CASSRGRYEQYF. In DNA, the CDR3 is TGTGCCAGCAGTCGAGGAAGGTACGAGCAGTACTTC.

V gene TRBV29-1 combines with J gene TRBJ2-7, with D perhaps matching TRBD2 (7 bases). Germline-derived CDR1 and CDR2 are SQVTM and ANQGSEA. Trimming stripped 4 bases from V and 2 bases from J, with 12 bases between. CDR3 length: 13 amino acids. This CDR3 reads CSVGDGGPYEQYF. CDR3 coding DNA: TGCAGCGTTGGGGACGGGGGGCCCTACGAGCAGTACTTC.

This clonotype was detected once. This sequence joins TRBV18 and TRBJ1-1, with D possibly being TRBD1 (6 bases). Trimming stripped 4 bases from V and 3 bases from J, with 12 bases between. This CDR3 comprises 14 residues. CDR1 is KGHSH, CDR2 LQKENI, per germline. Here the CDR3 reads CASSLQGRDTEAFF. CDR3 nucleotides: TGTGCCAGCTCACTCCAGGGGAGGGACACTGAAGCTTTCTTT.

This clonotype occurred a few times. The chain joins TRBV11-1 to TRBJ2-6; D remains unclear. V was shortened by 4 bases and J by 0 bases, with 4 bases between the two germline ends. Germline CDR1 reads SGHAT; CDR2 reads FQDESV (reference sequence). The CDR3 length is 14 residues. This CDR3 reads CASSSYSGANVLTF. The DNA of the CDR3 is TGTGCCAGCAGCTCCTACTCTGGGGCCAACGTCCTGACTTTC.

The V and J genes are TRBV5-4 and TRBJ1-3; D is possibly TRBD1 (5 bases). The CDR3 covers 15 residues. Germline-derived CDR1 and CDR2 are SGHNT and YYREEE (reference sequence). Trimming shortened V by 3 bases and J by 3 bases, and 13 bases separated the two germline ends. CDR3 in amino acids: CASSSGGGGGNTIYF. CDR3 bases: TGTGCCAGCAGCTCTGGTGGCGGGGGTGGAAACACCATATATTTT.

This chain connects TRBV29-1 to TRBJ2-7; no firm D call. Trimming pared 4 bases from V and 5 bases from J, leaving 15 bases between. The CDR3 has 13 amino acids. In germline, CDR1 is SQVTM, CDR2 ANQGSEA. As DNA, the CDR3 is TGCAGCGTTGTGATGGGGATCGGCAACGAGCAGTACTTC. Protein: CSVVMGIGNEQYF.